The source of this TCR beta chain is a study of beta chain features in type 1 diabetes. Study-level information: Age, gender and cell yields were similar between patients and healthy donors. Study-wide results and caveats: For patients, the naive, central memory and Treg TCRB repertoires appeared more alike than for healthy donors.

Every donor had blood drawn once into heparin, roughly 110 mL on average. Purity exceeded 98% in all sorted populations. Germline V lookup: CDR1 SGDLS, CDR2 YYNGEE. The length of the CDR3 is 13 residues. Trimming cost V 0 bases and J 5 bases, with 8 bases left between them. Every isolated RNA sample was fully reverse transcribed, so sequencing captured expressed TCRB transcripts. The table came from immunoSEQ multiplex PCR; TCRdb's copy has only in-frame clones and leaves some out. Of roughly 240,000 clones detected, 68% appear once; the ten largest clones hold approximately 0.053%. As regards this clone: Antigen specificity is unknown. At the DNA level, this CDR3 is encoded by other sequences in the same sample as well.

Input material: naive CD4+ T cells from blood. The chain is built from TRBV9 and TRBJ2-5; D perhaps matches TRBD2 (5 bases). This TCR was recovered from a man between 25 and 39 years old in good health. This chain's CDR3 is CASSVGSGETQYF. Written as DNA, the CDR3 is TGTGCCAGCAGCGTAGGGTCGGGGGAGACCCAGTACTTC.